This T cell receptor (beta chain) derives from a study of T cells in pancreatic ductal adenocarcinoma. Regarding the study as a whole: Tumor and blood clonality did not differ significantly, about 0.11 versus 0.078.

Selected pancreatic ductal adenocarcinoma patients had undergone surgery without neoadjuvant therapy. Of note for this clone: Its antigen is as yet unknown.

The CDR3 is 16 residues long. Germline assignment: CDR1 LNHNV and CDR2 YYDKDF (reference sequence). The V and J ends lost 1 base and 4 bases, in that order; junction bases with no gene match: 5. Using immunoSEQ multiplex PCR, the repertoire was profiled, and TCRdb retains in-frame clones only, with some absent. The sample lists roughly 100,000 clones; more than 90% were seen once. The sequencing sample was made of PBMCs. The V call is TRBV15, the J call TRBJ2-3; TRBD2 aligns across 10 bases. This clonotype was obtained from a human donor with pancreatic ductal adenocarcinoma. The CDR3 DNA sequence: TGTGCCACCAGCAGAGCTCTAGCGGGAGACCCAGATACGCAGTATTTT. Its protein product is CATSRALAGDPDTQYF.